This TCR beta chain was sequenced for a study of T cells in Graves' hyperthyroidism and ophthalmopathy. About the study: Initial diagnosis, before any treatment, was when peripheral blood was collected. Whole-study results and caveats: It was a median around 6 months before onset that the model predicted ophthalmopathy.

RNA transcripts provided the source from which TCR beta CDR3 regions were amplified. Carried out on the TCR CDR3, a first-round RT-PCR used the HTBI primer set. MiXCR, run by TCRdb on the multiplex PCR reads, gives a single entry per CDR3 protein. The repertoire holds around 300,000 distinct CDR3 sequences, with 20% to 25% as singletons. Each 10 ml fresh peripheral blood draw supplied the PBMCs. The CDR3 consists of 13 residues. Germline V CDR1 and CDR2: LNHDA, SQIVND (reference sequence). After removal of 4 bases from V and 5 bases from J, the junction contained 2 bases not matched to a gene. This clonotype was counted only a few times. The antigen remains undetermined.

The sequencing input was blood. The chain uses TRBV19 and TRBJ1-2; 9 nucleotides agree with TRBD1. The origin of this receptor is a man aged 30-40 years with Graves' ophthalmopathy. The CDR3 nucleotides read TGTGCCAGTAGTACCGGGACAGGGTATGGCTACACCTTC. Amino acid sequence: CASSTGTGYGYTF.